The sequence of this T cell receptor (beta chain) was determined in a study of tumor-infiltrating lymphocytes in primary liver carcinoma. Overall study context: Aged between 30 and 69 years, the patients were men and women.

Each 20-30 mg portion of unsorted bulk tissue served as the source for co-extraction of RNA and DNA. Synthesis of TCR beta cDNA was carried out from 500 ng total RNA with a constant-region primer. ARM-PCR was slightly modified, and three nested multiplex PCR rounds with it gave rise to the TCR beta libraries. TRBV1-TRBV30 forward and Cbeta reverse primers drove the first two roughly 10-cycle rounds. In TCRdb, the multiplex PCR reads were re-called with MiXCR into one record per CDR3 protein. The data contain about 37,000 distinct CDR3 sequences, roughly 77% of them singletons. CDR3 size: 14 residues. Per germline, CDR1 MGHRA and CDR2 YSYEKL. Details on this clonotype: A junction boundary mismatches the germline segment, possibly from a read error.

The origin of this receptor is a man in his forties or fifties with primary liver carcinoma and hepatitis B virus infection. The sequenced material came from tumor-adjacent normal liver tissue. V and J are TRBV4-1 and TRBJ2-1, with D perhaps matching TRBD2 (6 bases). The CDR3 loop reads CASNQAGLVSEQIF. The CDR3 DNA reads as TGCGCCAGCAACCAAGCGGGTTTAGTAAGTGAGCAGATCTTC.